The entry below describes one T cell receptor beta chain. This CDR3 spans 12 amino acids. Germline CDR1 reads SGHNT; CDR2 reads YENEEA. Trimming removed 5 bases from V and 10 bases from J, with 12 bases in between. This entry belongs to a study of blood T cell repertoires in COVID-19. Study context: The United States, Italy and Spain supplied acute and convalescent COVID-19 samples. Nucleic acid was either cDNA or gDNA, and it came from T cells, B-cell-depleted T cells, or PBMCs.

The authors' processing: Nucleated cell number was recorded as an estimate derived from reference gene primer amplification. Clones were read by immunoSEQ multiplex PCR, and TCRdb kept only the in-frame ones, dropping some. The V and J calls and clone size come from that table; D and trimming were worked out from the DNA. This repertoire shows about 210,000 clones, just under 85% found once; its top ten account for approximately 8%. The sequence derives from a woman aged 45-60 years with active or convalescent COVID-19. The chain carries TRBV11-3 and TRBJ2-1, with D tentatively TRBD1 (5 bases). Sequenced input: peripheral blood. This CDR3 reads CASSAGYYEQFF. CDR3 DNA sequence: TGTGCCAGCAGCGCAGGGTATTACGAGCAGTTCTTC.